This T cell receptor beta chain was captured by sequencing in a study of blood T cell repertoires in COVID-19. Study as a whole: Acute and convalescent COVID-19 samples came from the United States, Italy and Spain. PBMCs, B-cell-depleted T cells, or T cells provided the cDNA or gDNA that made up the material.

Repertoires were generated with immunoSEQ multiplex PCR, while TCRdb's copy carries only in-frame clones and drops some. Among some 180,000 clones listed, more than 70% were seen once. Study members were between roughly 18 and 89 years old and lived in roughly 24 US regions. Participants had their cohort set by participant-reported clinical history. The CDR3 is 15 amino acids. The V segment lost 3 bases and the J segment 3 bases; nucleotides outside the gene matches: 7. Per the germline V gene, CDR1 is MGHRA and CDR2 is YSYEKL. This clone has only a few counts. This receptor was identified in a man between 35 and 55 years old who had recovered from COVID-19. Sample: PBMCs or T cells enriched from blood (not recorded which). The rearrangement links TRBV4-1 to TRBJ2-7, with TRBD1 matching over 8 bases. CDR3 DNA sequence: TGCGCCAGCAGCCATGTCCGGGACAGGTTCTACGAGCAGTACTTC. This encodes CASSHVRDRFYEQYF.